This T cell receptor (beta chain) is from a study of T cell changes during pregnancy in multiple sclerosis. TCRdb keeps only in-frame clones here, not all; method: immunoSEQ multiplex PCR. The sample consists of around 50,000 clones, nearly 95% of them appearing once. The ends were cut back, 1 base at V and 6 bases at J, with 8 bases in the middle. Germline-derived CDR1 and CDR2 are SGHNT and YYREEE (reference sequence). The CDR3 is 13 amino acids. This specimen consisted of CD4+ T cells from peripheral blood mononuclear cells, obtained in the first trimester of pregnancy. This chain links TRBV5-4 with TRBJ1-3, with D possibly being TRBD1 (6 bases). This clonotype was obtained from a female donor with multiple sclerosis, enrolled in a pregnancy study. Here the CDR3 reads CASSLRGINTIYF. The CDR3 nucleotides are TGTGCCAGCAGCTTGAGGGGGATAAACACCATATATTTT.